A single sample gave rise to the 31 T cell receptor beta chains below, sequenced in a study of blood T cell repertoires in COVID-19. The protocol was immunoSEQ multiplex PCR, while the TCRdb copy is restricted to in-frame clones and leaves out a portion. The data show roughly 150,000 clones, with over 70% seen just once and around 5% held by the top ten. Sequences were obtained from PBMCs or T cells enriched from blood (not recorded which). The receptors originated from a man between 65 and 85 years old who had been exposed to COVID-19.

The chain recombines TRBV7-2 with TRBJ2-1; 8 bases map to TRBD1. The J segment lost 7 bases and the V segment lost 6 bases, leaving 11 bases of the junction unmatched. Germline V gives CDR1 SGHTA, CDR2 FQGNSA. This CDR3 has 15 residues. In DNA, the CDR3 is TGTGCCAGCAGTCGGACAGGGCAAGATAGTAATGAGCAGTTCTTC. It is translated as CASSRTGQDSNEQFF.

The V gene is TRBV19, the J gene TRBJ1-4; D is uncertain. The CDR3 extends over 12 amino acids. V gave up 6 bases and J gave up 8 bases, with 10 bases separating them. CDR1 is LNHDA, CDR2 SQIVND, per germline (reference sequence). This chain's CDR3 is CASRGQVEKLFF. The CDR3, as DNA: TGTGCCAGTAGGGGCCAGGTCGAAAAACTGTTTTTT.

This chain connects TRBV4-1 to TRBJ1-2; D unclear. The CDR3 sequence is 16 residues long. CDR1 is MGHRA and CDR2 is YSYEKL in the germline V gene. The V and J ends lost 0 bases and 3 bases respectively, with 14 bases between them. The CDR3 DNA sequence: TGCGCCAGCAGCCAAGAAGTCCGGGAGGGCGACTATGGCTACACCTTC. It specifies CASSQEVREGDYGYTF.

The chain combines TRBV5-1 with TRBJ2-1, with 10 bases fitting TRBD2. V was clipped by 3 bases and J by 12 bases; unmatched bases: 21. CDR3 size: 18 residues. Per the germline V gene, CDR1 is SGHRS and CDR2 is YFSETQ. The chain's CDR3 is CASSSLPRGAGGTMTQFF. CDR3 coding DNA: TGCGCCAGCAGCTCGCTACCCCGTGGAGCGGGGGGGACAATGACGCAGTTCTTC.

V and J are TRBV25-1 and TRBJ2-1; 7 bases line up with TRBD2. This CDR3 is built from 17 residues. After removal of 0 bases from V and 10 bases from J, the junction contained 15 bases not matched to a gene. Per germline, CDR1 MGHDK and CDR2 SYGVNS. This CDR3 reads CASSEYPGLVGGQEQFF. The CDR3 nucleotides read TGTGCCAGCAGTGAATATCCCGGACTAGTCGGTGGCCAGGAGCAGTTCTTC.

The rearrangement uses TRBV11-2 and TRBJ2-2; D is uncertain. The CDR3 totals 16 residues. V was trimmed by 4 bases and J by 5 bases, leaving 17 bases between them. The germline CDR1 and CDR2 sequences are SGHAT and FQNNGV. CDR3 in amino acids: CASSSDTTIRTGELFF. The CDR3 bases are TGTGCCAGCAGCTCCGACACCACGATAAGGACCGGGGAGCTGTTTTTT.

The chain employs TRBV3-1 (or the pseudogene TRBV3-2) and TRBJ1-6; weak D call: TRBD1 (6 bases). The CDR3 has 14 residues. The V end lost 1 base, the J end lost 9 bases, and 10 bases lay between the germline ends. The germline gives CDR1 LGHDT, CDR2 YNNKEL (reference sequence). This chain's CDR3 is CASSQGSQGSPLHF. CDR3 coding DNA: TGTGCCAGCAGCCAAGGCTCACAGGGTTCACCCCTCCACTTT.

V and J are TRBV7-9 and TRBJ1-5; D is perhaps TRBD1 (6 bases). Trimming took off 5 bases at V and 7 bases at J, with 15 bases between the two ends. Germline CDR1 is SEHNR and CDR2 is FQNEAQ (reference sequence). CDR3 size: 14 residues. The CDR3 loop reads CASSAYLGGQPQHF. CDR3 coding DNA: TGTGCCAGCAGCGCCTACTTAGGGGGACAGCCCCAGCATTTT.

The chain is built from TRBV28 and TRBJ1-2; 10 nucleotides line up with TRBD1. The V gene's germline CDR1 is MDHEN and CDR2 SYDVKM. The V segment lost 9 bases and the J segment 7 bases; nucleotides outside the gene matches: 8. This CDR3 contains 13 residues. The CDR3 DNA is TGTGCCAGTAGGAGCGGGACAGGGGTTGGCTACACCTTC. Protein: CASRSGTGVGYTF.

The chain is built from TRBV28 and TRBJ2-1; 7 bases align to TRBD1. The CDR3 sequence is 16 residues long. The V segment lost 4 bases and the J segment 0 bases; nucleotides outside the gene matches: 6. Germline lookup yields CDR1 MDHEN and CDR2 SYDVKM. The CDR3: CASSSQGVSSYNEQFF. CDR3 bases: TGTGCCAGCAGTTCCCAGGGGGTCAGCTCCTACAATGAGCAGTTCTTC. Full variable domain (remainder filled in from reference TRBV28 and TRBJ2-1): DVKVTQSSRYLVKRTGEKVFLECVQDMDHENMFWYRQDPGLGLRLIYFSYDVKMKEKGDIPEGYSVSREKKERFSLILESASTNQTSMYLCASSSQGVSSYNEQFFGPGTRLTVL.

This clone was counted a few times. V gene TRBV6-5 combines with J gene TRBJ1-4; no firm D call. Germline assignment: CDR1 MNHEY and CDR2 SVGAGI. Trimming removed 6 bases at V and 0 bases at J, with 11 bases between. This CDR3 is 15 amino acids long. In nucleotides, the CDR3 is TGTGCCAGCAGCCTGACGGGAACAACTAATGAAAAACTGTTTTTT. This gives the protein CASSLTGTTNEKLFF.

This clone was detected once. The chain uses TRBV5-1 and TRBJ2-3, with TRBD2 matching over 8 bases. CDR3 length: 16 residues. The germline gives CDR1 SGHRS, CDR2 YFSETQ. V shed 4 bases and J 6 bases; nucleotides not matched to a gene: 13. CDR3 DNA sequence: TGCGCCAGCAGCGCCGGGAGTAGCGGGACAACGGATACGCAGTATTTT. Amino acid sequence: CASSAGSSGTTDTQYF.

The chain employs TRBV19 and TRBJ2-1; 12 nucleotides line up with TRBD2. Germline CDR1 LNHDA, CDR2 SQIVND (reference sequence). V was pared by 4 bases and J by 3 bases, with 1 base of the junction left unmatched. The CDR3 sequence is 15 residues long. CDR3 residues: CASSRTSGDYNEQFF. The CDR3 region has the DNA TGTGCCAGTAGTAGGACTAGCGGGGACTACAATGAGCAGTTCTTC.

The chain uses TRBV7-9 and TRBJ1-4; tentative D call: TRBD1 (5 bases). CDR3 length: 14 residues. The ends were cut back, 5 bases at V and 8 bases at J, with 15 bases in the middle. The germline CDR1 and CDR2 sequences are SEHNR and FQNEAQ (reference sequence). The CDR3 nucleotides are TGTGCCAGCAGCCTCCGCCAGGGTGGCGAAAAACTGTTTTTT. This gives the protein CASSLRQGGEKLFF.

This clone came up a few times. CDR3 residues: CAISEVAQQPQHF. The CDR3 coding sequence is TGTGCCATCAGTGAGGTGGCACAGCAGCCCCAGCATTTT. The J gene is TRBJ1-5, the V gene TRBV10-3, with D unresolved. The CDR3 has 13 amino acids. Germline-derived CDR1 and CDR2 are ENHRY and SYGVKD. The germline V and J ends were trimmed by 2 bases and 7 bases, with 9 bases remaining between them.

This clone has only one observation. The V call is TRBV18, the J call TRBJ2-5, with 7 bases lining up with TRBD1. Germline V CDR1 and CDR2: KGHSH, LQKENI. The CDR3 extends over 14 amino acids. J lost 7 bases, V lost 4 bases, and 9 bases had no gene match. CDR3 coding DNA: TGTGCCAGCTCACGTCGGGACAGAACAGGGACCCAGTACTTC. Translating gives CASSRRDRTGTQYF.

The chain combines TRBV7-3 with TRBJ1-2, with D unclear. V shed 4 bases and J shed 7 bases, with 19 bases lying between them. The CDR3 is 15 amino acids. CDR1 is SGHTA and CDR2 is FQGTGA in the germline V gene. CDR3: CASSSVAGDQSGYTF. The DNA of the CDR3 is TGTGCCAGCAGCTCTGTCGCCGGAGATCAGAGTGGCTACACCTTC.

This chain links TRBV20-1 with TRBJ1-1; D not resolved. In germline, CDR1 is DFQATT, CDR2 SNEGSKA (reference sequence). The CDR3 extends over 13 amino acids. Trimming shortened V by 3 bases and J by 1 base, and 9 bases separated the two germline ends. This CDR3 reads CSASGGWNTEAFF. The CDR3 DNA follows: TGCAGTGCTAGTGGAGGCTGGAACACTGAAGCTTTCTTT.

The rearrangement links TRBV19 to TRBJ2-3; the match to TRBD1 covers 8 bases. The ends lost 7 bases at V and 6 bases at J; junction bases unmatched: 6. The CDR3 length is 13 residues. Germline assignment: CDR1 LNHDA and CDR2 SQIVND (reference sequence). The CDR3 DNA reads TGTGCCAGTAACAGGGGGGTAGGCGATACGCAGTATTTT. Amino acids: CASNRGVGDTQYF. The variable domain in full, completed from reference TRBV19 and TRBJ2-3, reads DGGITQSPKYLFRKEGQNVTLSCEQNLNHDAMYWYRQDPGQGLRLIYYSQIVNDFQKGDIAEGYSVSREKKESFPLTVTSAQKNPTAFYLCASNRGVGDTQYFGPGTRLTVL.

The chain combines TRBV11-2 with TRBJ2-7; D may be TRBD2 (5 bases). The V end lost 8 bases, the J end lost 3 bases, and 5 bases lay between the germline ends. The V gene's germline CDR1 is SGHAT and CDR2 FQNNGV. The length of the CDR3 is 10 residues. The CDR3 here is CASDYYEQYF. DNA for the CDR3: TGTGCCAGCGACTACTACGAGCAGTACTTC.

The chain employs TRBV27 and TRBJ1-5; 9 nucleotides match TRBD1. CDR1 is MNHEY and CDR2 is SMNVEV in the germline V gene (reference sequence). The CDR3 spans 14 residues. The J segment lost 6 bases and the V segment lost 5 bases, leaving 5 bases of the junction unmatched. The CDR3 DNA is TGTGCCAGCAGTACACAGGGGGCGGGTCAGCCCCAGCATTTT. The encoded protein is CASSTQGAGQPQHF.

Comment on this clone: Other DNA sequences in the same sample also yield this CDR3. The J gene is TRBJ2-5, the V gene TRBV7-2; TRBD2 agrees at 12 bases. The germline gives CDR1 SGHTA, CDR2 FQGNSA. The CDR3 has 14 residues. J was trimmed by 4 bases and V by 4 bases; bases with no gene match: 1. CDR3 DNA sequence: TGTGCCAGCAGCTCGGGACTAGCGGGAGAGACCCAGTACTTC. Translation: CASSSGLAGETQYF.

The rearrangement joins TRBV11-3 to TRBJ2-1, with 8 bases identical to TRBD1. CDR3 length equals 16 residues. Germline V CDR1 and CDR2: SGHNT, YENEEA. After removal of 5 bases from V and 8 bases from J, the junction contained 14 bases not matched to a gene. The DNA of the CDR3 is TGTGCCAGCAGCCACCAACCGGGACAGGTTTCGGATGAGCAGTTCTTC. It specifies CASSHQPGQVSDEQFF.

The chain is built from TRBV18 and TRBJ1-4; 7 bases are a match to TRBD1. With 0 bases clipped from V and 5 bases from J, the junction kept 3 bases outside the gene matches. The germline V gene has CDR1 KGHSH and CDR2 LQKENI. The CDR3 loop spans 15 amino acids. The CDR3 loop is CASSPPGQYNEKLFF. Written as DNA, the CDR3 is TGTGCCAGCTCACCACCGGGACAGTACAATGAAAAACTGTTTTTT.

The table lists this clone with a count of one. This chain joins TRBV12-5 and TRBJ2-5, with 7 bases identical to TRBD2. The germline V gene has CDR1 LGHNT and CDR2 FRNRAP. V gave up 1 base and J gave up 4 bases; unmatched junction bases: 0. This CDR3 region has 13 residues. The CDR3 loop reads CASGLGGGETQYF. The CDR3 DNA reads TGTGCTAGTGGTTTGGGCGGGGGAGAGACCCAGTACTTC. Full variable domain (missing parts from reference TRBV12-5 and TRBJ2-5): DARVTQTPRHKVTEMGQEVTMRCQPILGHNTVFWYRQTMMQGLELLAYFRNRAPLDDSGMPKDRFSAEMPDATLATLKIQPSEPRDSAVYFCASGLGGGETQYFGPGTRLLVL.

This clone was picked up a small number of times. The gene calls are TRBV7-2 and TRBJ2-7; 7 bases fit TRBD2. After removal of 5 bases from V and 3 bases from J, the junction contained 7 bases not matched to a gene. Germline assignment: CDR1 SGHTA and CDR2 FQGNSA. The CDR3 runs to 14 residues. CDR3: CASSANPGGYEQYF. DNA of the CDR3: TGTGCCAGCAGCGCTAATCCGGGAGGCTACGAGCAGTACTTC.

The chain is built from TRBV5-1 and TRBJ1-2, with no clear D. There are 13 residues in the CDR3. The V and J ends lost 3 bases and 4 bases respectively, with 10 bases between them. Germline loops: CDR1 SGHRS, CDR2 YFSETQ. CDR3 region: CASSSRGSYGYTF. In DNA form, the CDR3 reads TGCGCCAGCAGCTCTCGGGGATCCTATGGCTACACCTTC.

V is TRBV12-3 or TRBV12-4 and J is TRBJ2-7, with D perhaps TRBD1 (5 bases). The V end lost 1 base, the J end lost 4 bases, and 5 bases lay between the germline ends. The length of the CDR3 is 12 residues. As DNA, the CDR3 is TGTGCCAGCAGTTTAGGACAGTACGAGCAGTACTTC. As protein: CASSLGQYEQYF.

The chain couples TRBV19 to TRBJ1-1; 10 nucleotides agree with TRBD1. The CDR3 spans 14 residues. From germline, CDR1 is LNHDA and CDR2 SQIVND (reference sequence). Losses at the gene ends were 7 bases for V and 8 bases for J; bases not matched to a gene: 10. In nucleotides, the CDR3 is TGTGCCAGTACTCAATCCGACAGGGGGCCGGAAGCTTTCTTT. Translated, it gives CASTQSDRGPEAFF.

The chain recombines TRBV27 with TRBJ1-2; possible D gene TRBD1, 5 bases. The CDR3 consists of 14 residues. Germline-derived CDR1 and CDR2 are MNHEY and SMNVEV (reference sequence). Trimming removed 6 bases from V and 4 bases from J, with 15 bases in between. The CDR3 DNA reads TGTGCCAGCAGACCAACAGGTTCTTCCTATGGCTACACCTTC. The encoded protein is CASRPTGSSYGYTF.

This sequence joins TRBV5-1 and TRBJ2-1, with D perhaps matching TRBD2 (5 bases). The CDR3 totals 13 residues. Germline CDR1 reads SGHRS; CDR2 reads YFSETQ. V lost 2 bases and J lost 9, with 12 bases in between. CDR3 coding DNA: TGCGCCAGCAGCTTACCGGGGTACGGTGAGCAGTTCTTC. Residues: CASSLPGYGEQFF.